The clone carrying this T cell receptor beta chain has just a few counts. Its antigen is not identified. The data were taken from a study of T-cell memory formation after mild COVID-19. General observations from the study: SARS-CoV-2 specificity was not confirmed for second-wave clones peaking on day 37.

One entry per CDR3 protein results from TCRdb running MiXCR on the 5' RACE reads. This repertoire shows 300,000 to 400,000 distinct CDR3 sequences, around 20% found once; its top ten account for around 12%. V was shortened by 4 bases and J by 8 bases, with 14 bases between the two germline ends. This CDR3 contains 13 residues. CDR1 and CDR2 (germline): LGHDT, YNNKEL (reference sequence). The sequenced sample consisted of PBMCs or a T cell subset sorted from them (not recorded which). The gene calls are TRBV3-1 and TRBJ1-2, with D tentatively TRBD1 (5 bases). This clonotype was sampled from an adult woman who had mild COVID-19 (a few samples of this study predate the infection). Cell type and time point are not known. DNA of the CDR3: TGTGCCAGCAGCCCGTTCGAGGGGCAAGGCTACACCTTC. Translation gives CASSPFEGQGYTF.